What follows are 30 T cell receptor beta chains derived from one specimen sequenced in a study of T cell changes during pregnancy in multiple sclerosis. Clones were read by immunoSEQ multiplex PCR, and TCRdb kept only the in-frame ones, dropping some. The table includes 90,000 or so clones, roughly nine tenths detected once. The material sequenced was PBMCs, taken in the first trimester of pregnancy. The source is a female donor in good health, serving as a control in a pregnancy study. Some clones in this sample may be carry-over from other donors' samples.

The genes are TRBV15 and TRBJ2-5; a possible D gene is TRBD1 (6 bases). Trimming took 0 bases from V and 5 from J, leaving 13 bases between them. The germline V gene has CDR1 LNHNV and CDR2 YYDKDF (reference sequence). This CDR3 contains 15 residues. CDR3 nucleotides: TGTGCCACCAGCAGAGACAGGGGATTAGCTGAGACCCAGTACTTC. Translated, it gives CATSRDRGLAETQYF.

This clone has only one observation. The CDR3 reads CASSSPTGLDDPPYEQYF. The CDR3 region has the DNA TGTGCCAGCAGCTCCCCTACAGGGCTTGATGATCCTCCCTACGAGCAGTACTTC. The chain links TRBV7-9 to TRBJ2-7; a possible D gene is TRBD1 (6 bases). The germline V and J ends were trimmed by 4 bases and 2 bases, with 24 bases remaining between them. Germline CDR1 and CDR2: SEHNR and FQNEAQ (reference sequence). The CDR3 sequence is 18 residues long.

This chain links TRBV7-3 with TRBJ2-1, with TRBD2 identical over 9 bases. CDR3 size: 18 residues. Germline CDR1 is SGHTA and CDR2 is FQGTGA. The ends lost 5 bases at V and 8 bases at J; junction bases unmatched: 19. The DNA for the CDR3 is TGTGCCAGCAGCCCTCTGGGTCTCTTCACTAGCGGGCGGGATGAGCAGTTCTTC. Protein product: CASSPLGLFTSGRDEQFF.

V usage is TRBV7-9 and J usage is TRBJ2-5, with TRBD2 matching 10 bases. Germline V gene data show CDR1 as SEHNR and CDR2 as FQNEAQ (reference sequence). V lost 4 bases and J lost 5; bases outside the gene matches: 13. The CDR3 has 17 amino acids. The CDR3 DNA reads TGTGCCAGCAGCTGGGGGAGAGCGGGGGGGCCCCGGGAGACCCAGTACTTC. Translating gives CASSWGRAGGPRETQYF.

This clone was detected a few times. V and J are TRBV6-6 and TRBJ1-3, with a tentative D call TRBD1 (6 bases). V was pared by 4 bases and J by 0 bases, with 10 bases between. The CDR3 runs to 15 residues. CDR1 is MNHNY and CDR2 is SVGAGI in the germline V gene (reference sequence). For the CDR3, the DNA is TGTGCCAGCAGTTCGGGACATTCCTCTGGAAACACCATATATTTT. Translating gives CASSSGHSSGNTIYF.

The chain carries TRBV28 and TRBJ1-2; D call uncertain. The germline gives CDR1 MDHEN, CDR2 SYDVKM. Between the trimmed V and J ends, which lost 5 bases and 6 bases, there was a span of 7 bases. The CDR3 is 11 residues long. The CDR3: CASSSVDGYTF. CDR3 nucleotides: TGTGCCAGCAGTAGTGTAGATGGCTACACCTTC.

The chain has TRBV11-2 and TRBJ1-1; D remains unclear. V was trimmed by 5 bases and J by 7 bases, leaving 14 bases between them. The V gene's germline CDR1 is SGHAT and CDR2 FQNNGV. The CDR3 has 13 residues. CDR3 nucleotides: TGTGCCAGCAGCCTGAGGGTGGATGTTGAAGCTTTCTTT. As protein: CASSLRVDVEAFF.

The chain employs TRBV28 and TRBJ1-5; the D is unclear. The CDR3 totals 17 residues. Germline V gene data show CDR1 as MDHEN and CDR2 as SYDVKM. The ends were cut back, 5 bases at V and 4 bases at J, with 21 bases in the middle. The CDR3 reads CASSLRPGPGGNQPQHF. The CDR3 region has the DNA TGTGCCAGCAGTCTAAGGCCCGGCCCCGGAGGGAATCAGCCCCAGCATTTT. The full variable domain, its missing parts supplied by reference TRBV28 and TRBJ1-5, is DVKVTQSSRYLVKRTGEKVFLECVQDMDHENMFWYRQDPGLGLRLIYFSYDVKMKEKGDIPEGYSVSREKKERFSLILESASTNQTSMYLCASSLRPGPGGNQPQHFGDGTRLSIL.

The chain uses TRBV11-3 and TRBJ2-5; 10 bases match TRBD2. Germline CDR1 SGHNT, CDR2 YENEEA. This CDR3 has 18 amino acids. V gave up 1 base and J gave up 1 base; unmatched junction bases: 9. The CDR3 sequence is CASSLGAPLAGRQETQYF. The CDR3 nucleotides read TGTGCCAGCAGCTTAGGAGCCCCACTAGCGGGACGCCAAGAGACCCAGTACTTC.

The chain recombines TRBV2 with TRBJ1-2; 12 bases are a match to TRBD1. Trimming took 4 bases from V and 4 from J; bases not matched to a gene: 4. This CDR3 has 15 residues. Germline CDR1 is SNHLY and CDR2 is FYNNEI. The CDR3: CASSGDRGLSYGYTF. The CDR3 bases are TGTGCCAGCAGTGGGGACAGGGGGCTAAGCTATGGCTACACCTTC.

J is TRBJ2-3 and V is TRBV2, with D possibly matching TRBD2 (5 bases). CDR1 is SNHLY, CDR2 FYNNEI, per germline. CDR3 length: 14 amino acids. V lost 7 bases and J 2 bases, leaving 13 bases between the germline ends. The CDR3, as DNA: TGTGCCAGCAAGGAGGCCACCCCCACAGATACGCAGTATTTT. Protein product: CASKEATPTDTQYF.

The chain has TRBV6-4 and TRBJ1-2; TRBD1 agrees at 7 bases. Losses at the gene ends were 3 bases for V and 2 bases for J; bases not matched to a gene: 0. The germline V gene has CDR1 MRHNA and CDR2 SNTAGT. The CDR3 loop spans 13 amino acids. CDR3 protein: CASSEQGNYGYTF. Written as DNA, the CDR3 is TGTGCCAGCAGTGAACAGGGGAACTATGGCTACACCTTC.

This chain joins TRBV11-2 and TRBJ2-1; tentative D call: TRBD1 (6 bases). Deletions cut 3 bases from V and 5 bases from J, with 14 bases between. CDR3 size: 15 residues. CDR1 is SGHAT and CDR2 is FQNNGV in the germline V gene. CDR3 bases: TGTGCCAGCAGCTTCGTCGGACAGAGCCACAATGAGCAGTTCTTC. Translating it yields CASSFVGQSHNEQFF.

The chain has TRBV19 and TRBJ1-1; D not certain. The CDR3 has 13 amino acids. With 2 bases removed from V and 1 base from J, the gap between germline ends came to 5 bases. The germline V gene encodes CDR1 LNHDA and CDR2 SQIVND (reference sequence). The CDR3 DNA follows: TGTGCCAGTAGTATAAGAGGGAACACTGAAGCTTTCTTT. It specifies CASSIRGNTEAFF.

The J gene is TRBJ1-1, the V gene TRBV9; D uncertain. The CDR3 sequence is 13 residues long. Trimming removed 4 bases from V and 0 bases from J, with 7 bases in between. Germline loops: CDR1 SGDLS, CDR2 YYNGEE. CDR3 protein: CASSIVMNTEAFF. The CDR3 bases are TGTGCCAGCAGCATTGTCATGAACACTGAAGCTTTCTTT.

The rearrangement uses TRBV6-4 and TRBJ2-1; perhaps TRBD1 as D (6 bases). Deletions cut 7 bases from V and 15 bases from J, with 19 bases between. Germline CDR1 reads MRHNA; CDR2 reads SNTAGT. The CDR3 consists of 12 residues. The CDR3 DNA reads as TGTGCCAGCACCGACGGAGCAGGGGCGGCGTTCTTC. Its translation is CASTDGAGAAFF.

The chain employs TRBV10-2 and TRBJ2-7; D perhaps matches TRBD1 (6 bases). The CDR3 has 12 residues. V was shortened by 3 bases and J by 7 bases, with 10 bases between the two germline ends. Germline assignment: CDR1 WSHSY and CDR2 SAAADI. The CDR3 DNA is TGCGCCAGCAGTGAAGGGGGTGAGGAGCAGTACTTC. This translates into CASSEGGEEQYF.

The J gene is TRBJ2-1, the V gene TRBV7-9; D possibly corresponds to TRBD2 (6 bases). Germline V gene data show CDR1 as SEHNR and CDR2 as FQNEAQ (reference sequence). The CDR3 runs 14 residues. The V and J ends lost 0 bases and 9 bases respectively, with 12 bases between them. The CDR3 bases are TGTGCCAGCAGCTTAGCTCACGGAGGGTCTGAGCAGTTCTTC. As protein: CASSLAHGGSEQFF.

This chain connects TRBV19 to TRBJ1-5; TRBD1 is a possible D gene (6 bases). The CDR3 sequence is 17 residues long. Trimming cost V 1 base and J 2 bases, with 15 bases left between them. CDR1 LNHDA and CDR2 SQIVND come from the germline V gene (reference sequence). The CDR3 here is CASSIGPGEGGNQPQHF. The CDR3 coding sequence is TGTGCCAGTAGTATAGGTCCGGGGGAGGGGGGCAATCAGCCCCAGCATTTT.

The chain combines TRBV2 with TRBJ2-6, with D unclear. Germline assignment: CDR1 SNHLY and CDR2 FYNNEI. V lost 1 base and J 0 bases, leaving 4 bases between the germline ends. The CDR3 is made up of 15 amino acids. Here the CDR3 DNA reads TGTGCCAGCAGTGAAGGGGCCTCTGGGGCCAACGTCCTGACTTTC. Residues: CASSEGASGANVLTF.

A single count supports this clone. V and J are TRBV5-6 and TRBJ2-1, with 13 positions matching TRBD2. Germline V lookup: CDR1 SGHDT, CDR2 YYEEEE. This CDR3 is built from 15 residues. V was clipped by 4 bases and J by 9 bases; unmatched bases: 7. In DNA form, the CDR3 reads TGTGCCAGCAGCCCCGGACTAGCGGGAGTCAGTGAGCAGTTCTTC. Translation: CASSPGLAGVSEQFF.

CDR3 loop: CASSRKPPGREMSYNEQFF. The CDR3 DNA is TGCGCCAGCAGCCGCAAACCCCCAGGGCGGGAGATGTCCTACAATGAGCAGTTCTTC. The chain couples TRBV4-1 to TRBJ2-1; TRBD2 matches at 7 bases. This CDR3 is 19 amino acids long. V shed 4 bases and J 1 base; nucleotides not matched to a gene: 16. Germline V gene sequence: CDR1 MGHRA, CDR2 YSYEKL.

The DNA for the CDR3 is TGTGCCAGCAGTCCCGACGGAGCAACTAATGAAAAACTGTTTTTT. The encoded protein is CASSPDGATNEKLFF. This chain uses TRBV6-1 with TRBJ1-4; no firm D call. The V gene's germline CDR1 is MNHNS and CDR2 SASEGT. The V and J ends lost 5 bases and 0 bases respectively, with 10 bases between them. This CDR3 is built from 15 residues.

CDR3 DNA: TGTGCCAGCAGCCCTTCCCCAGGGGGCGAGCAGTACTTC. Translating it yields CASSPSPGGEQYF. The chain employs TRBV9 and TRBJ2-7; 7 bases are a match to TRBD1. Germline V gene lookup returns CDR1 SGDLS and CDR2 YYNGEE. CDR3 length: 13 residues. The trim removed 4 bases at V and 6 bases at J, leaving 7 bases unmatched.

The rearrangement links TRBV28 to TRBJ1-1, with TRBD1 matching 7 bases. Per germline, CDR1 MDHEN and CDR2 SYDVKM. The junction had 3 bases not matched to a gene; V was cut back by 5 bases and J by 0 bases. CDR3 length equals 14 residues. CDR3 in DNA: TGTGCCAGCAGTCCGACAGGGATGAACACTGAAGCTTTCTTT. Translated, it gives CASSPTGMNTEAFF.

The J gene is TRBJ1-1, the V gene TRBV27; possibly TRBD1 for D (5 bases). The CDR3 has 14 amino acids. Germline V gives CDR1 MNHEY, CDR2 SMNVEV (reference sequence). V dropped 2 bases and J dropped 4 bases, with 11 bases sitting between them. Written as DNA, the CDR3 is TGTGCCAGCAGTTTACGTGTGGGGGGCACTGAAGCTTTCTTT. As protein: CASSLRVGGTEAFF.

The V and J genes are TRBV27 and TRBJ1-6; the D gene is possibly TRBD1 (6 bases). The germline gives CDR1 MNHEY, CDR2 SMNVEV (reference sequence). CDR3 length: 15 amino acids. The germline V and J ends were trimmed by 2 bases and 6 bases, with 11 bases remaining between them. CDR3 amino acids: CASSLGGLLNSPLHF. The CDR3 bases are TGTGCCAGCAGTTTAGGGGGCCTCCTTAATTCACCCCTCCACTTT.

The CDR3 spells CASRPDRGNSPLHF. The CDR3 DNA is TGTGCCAGCAGACCTGACAGGGGCAATTCACCCCTCCACTTT. This chain joins TRBV6-6 and TRBJ1-6; TRBD1 matches 8 bases. This CDR3 comprises 14 residues. Trimming removed 6 bases from V and 7 bases from J; junction bases left unmatched: 5. The germline V gene encodes CDR1 MNHNY and CDR2 SVGAGI (reference sequence).

J is TRBJ2-5 and V is TRBV27, with 8 bases that match TRBD2. After removal of 2 bases from V and 5 bases from J, the junction contained 4 bases not matched to a gene. Germline lookup yields CDR1 MNHEY and CDR2 SMNVEV (reference sequence). This CDR3 region has 14 residues. CDR3 sequence reads: CASSLSRLAETQYF. The CDR3 nucleotides read TGTGCCAGCAGTTTAAGTAGACTAGCGGAGACCCAGTACTTC.

This chain uses TRBV7-6 with TRBJ1-1; no clear D gene. The CDR3 consists of 15 residues. The V gene's germline CDR1 is SGHVS and CDR2 FNYEAQ. Trimming shortened V by 5 bases and J by 4 bases, and 17 bases separated the two germline ends. In DNA, the CDR3 is TGTGCCAGCAGCCTGGTTTTGGGCGCCGGCACTGAAGCTTTCTTT. It codes for CASSLVLGAGTEAFF.